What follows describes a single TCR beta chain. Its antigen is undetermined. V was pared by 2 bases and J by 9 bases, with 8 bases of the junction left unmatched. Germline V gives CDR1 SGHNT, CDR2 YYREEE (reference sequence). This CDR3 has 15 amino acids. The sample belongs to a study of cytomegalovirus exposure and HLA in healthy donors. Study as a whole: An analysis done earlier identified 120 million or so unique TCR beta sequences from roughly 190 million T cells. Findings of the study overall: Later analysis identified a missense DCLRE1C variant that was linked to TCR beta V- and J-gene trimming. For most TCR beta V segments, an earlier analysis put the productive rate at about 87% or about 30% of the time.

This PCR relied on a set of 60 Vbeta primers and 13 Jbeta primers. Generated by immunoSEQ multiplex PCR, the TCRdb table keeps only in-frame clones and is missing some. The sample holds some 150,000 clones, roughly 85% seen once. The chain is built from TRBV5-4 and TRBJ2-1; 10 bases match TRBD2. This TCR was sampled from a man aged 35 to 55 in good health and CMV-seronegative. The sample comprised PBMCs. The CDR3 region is CASSFSGRPDSEQFF. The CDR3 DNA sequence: TGTGCCAGCAGCTTTAGCGGGAGGCCTGATTCTGAGCAGTTCTTC.